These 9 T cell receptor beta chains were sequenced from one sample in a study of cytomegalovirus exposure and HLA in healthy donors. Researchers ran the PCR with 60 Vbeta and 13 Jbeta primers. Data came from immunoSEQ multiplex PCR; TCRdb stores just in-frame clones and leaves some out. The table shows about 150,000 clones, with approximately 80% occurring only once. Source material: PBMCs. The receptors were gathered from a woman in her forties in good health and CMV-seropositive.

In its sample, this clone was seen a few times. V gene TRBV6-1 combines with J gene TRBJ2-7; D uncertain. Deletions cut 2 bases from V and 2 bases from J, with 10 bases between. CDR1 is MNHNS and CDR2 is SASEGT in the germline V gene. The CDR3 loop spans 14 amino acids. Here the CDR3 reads CASSELGSTYEQYF. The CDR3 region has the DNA TGTGCCAGCAGTGAATTGGGCAGCACCTACGAGCAGTACTTC.

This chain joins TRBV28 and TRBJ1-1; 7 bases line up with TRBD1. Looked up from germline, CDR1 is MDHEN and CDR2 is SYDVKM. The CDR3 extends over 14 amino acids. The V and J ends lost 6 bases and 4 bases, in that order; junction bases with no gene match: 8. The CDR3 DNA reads TGTGCCAGCAGCCCAAGACAGGGTGGCACTGAAGCTTTCTTT. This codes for CASSPRQGGTEAFF.

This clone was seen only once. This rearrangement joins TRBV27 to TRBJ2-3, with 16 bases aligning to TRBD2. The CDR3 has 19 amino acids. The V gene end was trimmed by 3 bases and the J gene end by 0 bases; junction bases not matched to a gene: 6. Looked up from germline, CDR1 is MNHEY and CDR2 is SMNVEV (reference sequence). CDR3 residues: CASSFFGTSGRGSTDTQYF. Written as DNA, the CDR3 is TGTGCCAGCAGTTTCTTTGGGACTAGCGGGAGGGGAAGCACAGATACGCAGTATTTT.

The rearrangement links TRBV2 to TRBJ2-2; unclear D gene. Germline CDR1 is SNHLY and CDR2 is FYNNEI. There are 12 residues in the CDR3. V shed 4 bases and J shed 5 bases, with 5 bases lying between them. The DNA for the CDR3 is TGTGCCAGCAGTGCCTCTACCGGGGAGCTGTTTTTT. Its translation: CASSASTGELFF.

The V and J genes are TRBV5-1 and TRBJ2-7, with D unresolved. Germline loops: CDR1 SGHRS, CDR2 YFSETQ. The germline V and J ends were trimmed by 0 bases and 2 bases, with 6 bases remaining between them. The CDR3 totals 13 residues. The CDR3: CASSLGLTYEQYF. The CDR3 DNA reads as TGCGCCAGCAGCTTGGGACTCACCTACGAGCAGTACTTC.

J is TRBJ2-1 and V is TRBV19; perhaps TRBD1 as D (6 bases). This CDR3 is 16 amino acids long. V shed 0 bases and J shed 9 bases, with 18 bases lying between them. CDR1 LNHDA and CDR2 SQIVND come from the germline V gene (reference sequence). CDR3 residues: CASSIDWQGKGREQFF. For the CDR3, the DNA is TGTGCCAGTAGTATAGATTGGCAGGGGAAAGGACGTGAGCAGTTCTTC.

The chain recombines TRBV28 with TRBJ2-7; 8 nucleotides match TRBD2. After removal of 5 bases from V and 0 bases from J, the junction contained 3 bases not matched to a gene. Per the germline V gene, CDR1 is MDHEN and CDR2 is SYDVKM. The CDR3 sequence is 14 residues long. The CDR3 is CASSVSGTSYEQYF. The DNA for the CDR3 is TGTGCCAGCAGTGTTAGCGGGACCTCCTACGAGCAGTACTTC.

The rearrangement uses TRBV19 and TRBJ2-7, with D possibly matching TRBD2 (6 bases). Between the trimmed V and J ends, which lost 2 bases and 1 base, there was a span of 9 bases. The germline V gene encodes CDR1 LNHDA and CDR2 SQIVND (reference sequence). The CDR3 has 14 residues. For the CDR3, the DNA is TGTGCCAGTAGTATACGGGACTTATCCTACGAGCAGTACTTC. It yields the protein CASSIRDLSYEQYF.

CDR3 sequence reads: CASSFRQAGTGTYEQYF. Written as DNA, the CDR3 is TGTGCCAGCAGCTTCCGCCAAGCCGGGACAGGGACCTACGAGCAGTACTTC. The chain is built from TRBV11-2 and TRBJ2-7, with 9 bases lining up with TRBD1. Germline loops: CDR1 SGHAT, CDR2 FQNNGV. V lost 3 bases and J lost 2; bases outside the gene matches: 11. The CDR3 sequence is 17 residues long. Full variable domain (rest looked up from reference TRBV11-2 and TRBJ2-7): EAGVAQSPRYKIIEKRQSVAFWCNPISGHATLYWYQQILGQGPKLLIQFQNNGVVDDSQLPKDRFSAERLKGVDSTLKIQPAKLEDSAVYLCASSFRQAGTGTYEQYFGPGTRLTVT.